A selection of T cell receptor beta chains follows, all from one sample in a study of shared clonotypes between healthy human individuals. Repertoires were generated with immunoSEQ multiplex PCR, while TCRdb's copy carries only in-frame clones and drops some. The repertoire holds about 360,000 clones, around 67% seen once, with roughly 10% in the top ten. Sequencing was performed on memory CD4+ T cells sorted from blood. These receptors were taken from a young man in good health. CDR3s include the opening cysteine and the closing phenylalanine or tryptophan. D genes are given only for firm matches. Rows may omit the clone size; those that give it use once, few, many or a size class.

clone_size d_call j_call v_call cdr3_aa cdr3_nt
- TRBD1 TRBJ2-2 TRBV18 CASSFDTGGTGELFF TGTGCCAGCTCATTCGACACAGGGGGGACCGGGGAGCTGTTTTTT
- - TRBJ2-2 TRBV21-1 CASSKDQGFNTGELFF TGTGCCAGCAGCAAAGATCAAGGATTTAACACCGGGGAGCTGTTTTTT
- TRBD2 TRBJ2-7 TRBV10-2 CASSELAGVGEQYF TGCGCCAGCAGTGAGCTAGCGGGAGTGGGTGAGCAGTACTTC
- TRBD2 TRBJ2-7 TRBV30 CAWSVRRLADEQYF TGTGCCTGGAGTGTACGGAGGCTAGCGGACGAGCAGTACTTC
few - TRBJ2-1 TRBV4-1 CASSGLTSVHNEQFF TGCGCCAGCAGCGGATTGACTTCAGTTCACAATGAGCAGTTCTTC
- TRBD1 TRBJ2-7 TRBV28 CASSPTGDIEYEQYF TGTGCCAGCAGCCCTACAGGGGATATAGAATACGAGCAGTACTTC
- TRBD1 TRBJ2-3 TRBV5-6 CASSLGGRDTQYF TGTGCCAGCAGCCTAGGGGGCAGAGATACGCAGTATTTT
- - TRBJ2-5 TRBV7-2 CASSLGGRAEETQYF TGTGCCAGCAGCTTAGGTGGCAGGGCGGAAGAGACCCAGTACTTC
- TRBD2 TRBJ2-7 TRBV28 CASSLGPLAAVYEQYF TGTGCCAGCAGTTTAGGCCCGCTAGCGGCGGTCTACGAGCAGTACTTC
- - TRBJ2-7 TRBV10-2 CASRAGVYEQYF TGCGCCAGCAGGGCAGGCGTCTACGAGCAGTACTTC
- TRBD1 TRBJ1-6 TRBV5-1 CASSLSGQGSSPLHF TGCGCCAGCAGCTTGTCGGGACAGGGAAGTTCACCCCTCCACTTT
once - TRBJ1-3 TRBV4-1 CASSQDWGRENTIYF TGCGCCAGCAGCCAAGACTGGGGCAGGGAAAACACCATATATTTT
- - TRBJ2-1 TRBV5-8 CASSQNEQFF TGTGCCAGCAGCCAAAATGAGCAGTTCTTC
few - TRBJ1-2 TRBV10-2 CASSEGGGYGYTF TGCGCCAGCAGTGAGGGCGGGGGCTATGGCTACACCTTC
few - TRBJ2-5 TRBV18 CASSPPRQTQYF TGTGCCAGCTCACCACCGCGACAGACCCAGTACTTC
once - TRBJ1-2 TRBV29-1 CSVEGSALWNGYTF TGCAGCGTTGAGGGCTCAGCCCTATGGAATGGCTACACCTTC
- - TRBJ2-5 TRBV19 CASSSGWVETQYF TGTGCCAGTAGTTCCGGTTGGGTAGAGACCCAGTACTTC
- TRBD2 TRBJ2-1 TRBV5-1 CASSSWTSGNEQFF TGCGCCAGCAGCTCCTGGACTAGCGGCAATGAGCAGTTCTTC
- TRBD1 TRBJ1-2 TRBV4-1 CASSSRDRGLGYTF TGCGCCAGCAGCTCCCGGGACAGGGGGCTGGGCTACACCTTC
- - TRBJ2-7 TRBV11-3 CASSPGGVSGYF TGTGCCAGCAGCCCCGGGGGAGTCTCGGGGTACTTC
- - TRBJ2-7 TRBV6-1 CASSTPRDLYEQYF TGTGCCAGCAGCACCCCCCGGGACTTATACGAGCAGTACTTC
- TRBD2 TRBJ2-1 TRBV19 CASSPGFAGTSGYNEQFF TGTGCCAGTAGTCCCGGTTTTGCGGGGACTAGCGGGTACAATGAGCAGTTCTTC
- - TRBJ2-1 TRBV18 CASSPDRERGQFF TGTGCCAGCTCACCTGACCGGGAGCGAGGGCAGTTCTTC
- - TRBJ1-2 TRBV6-6 CASRTSGPAYGYTF TGTGCCAGCAGGACTTCAGGGCCTGCTTATGGCTACACCTTC
- TRBD1 TRBJ2-6 TRBV30 CAWRRGRGRGGANVLTF TGTGCCTGGAGGAGGGGCAGGGGGCGAGGAGGGGCCAACGTCCTGACTTTC
few - TRBJ2-6 TRBV7-9 CASSLSRGSGANVLTF TGTGCCAGCAGCTTAAGTCGAGGCTCCGGGGCCAACGTCCTGACTTTC
- - TRBJ2-3 TRBV7-3 CASSFLRTDTQYF TGTGCCAGCAGCTTCCTTCGCACAGATACGCAGTATTTT
- - TRBJ2-2 TRBV5-4 CASSLGQITGELFF TGTGCCAGCAGCTTGGGACAGATCACCGGGGAGCTGTTTTTT
- TRBD1 TRBJ1-3 TRBV10-2 CASIPDRGRLSGNTIYF TGCGCCAGCATTCCAGACAGGGGAAGATTATCTGGAAACACCATATATTTT
- TRBD1 TRBJ1-4 TRBV6-6 CASRGQGWTEKLFF TGTGCCAGCAGAGGACAGGGTTGGACTGAAAAACTGTTTTTT
once - TRBJ2-1 TRBV7-7 CASSLAATSKHNEQFF TGTGCTAGCAGCTTAGCGGCGACTAGTAAACACAATGAGCAGTTCTTC
many - TRBJ2-1 TRBV7-9 CASSLWGMGSYNEQFF TGTGCCAGCAGCCTTTGGGGGATGGGCTCCTACAATGAGCAGTTCTTC
once - TRBJ2-1 TRBV7-9 CASSSQGRGLSNEQFF TGTGCCAGCAGCTCCCAGGGTAGGGGACTTTCCAATGAGCAGTTCTTC
few - TRBJ2-7 TRBV2 CASSRRGTGDF TGTGCCAGCAGTCGACGGGGAACGGGAGACTTC
- - TRBJ2-7 TRBV29-1 CSVEVSQGNTYDGVYEQYF TGCAGCGTTGAAGTTTCGCAGGGGAACACATACGATGGGGTATACGAGCAGTACTTC
- - TRBJ2-1 TRBV2 CASSGSGNEQFF TGTGCCAGCAGTGGGAGTGGCAATGAGCAGTTCTTC
- TRBD2 TRBJ2-1 TRBV2 CASSGTSGSFYNEQFF TGTGCCAGCAGTGGGACTAGCGGGAGCTTTTACAATGAGCAGTTCTTC
- TRBD1 TRBJ1-3 TRBV27 CASSRGQAGNTIYF TGTGCCAGCAGTAGGGGACAGGCTGGAAACACCATATATTTT
few - TRBJ1-1 TRBV5-6 CASSRRTGLFSEAFF TGTGCCAGCAGCAGACGGACCGGGCTCTTCTCTGAAGCTTTCTTT
once - TRBJ2-6 TRBV15 CATSRVGSGANVLTF TGTGCCACCAGCAGAGTGGGCTCTGGGGCCAACGTCCTGACTTTC
- - TRBJ2-1 TRBV6-5 CASSLRAGPYNEQFF TGTGCCAGCAGTCTACGAGCGGGTCCTTACAATGAGCAGTTCTTC
once TRBD2 TRBJ2-5 TRBV11-1 CASSSTILAAGGETQYF TGTGCCAGCAGCTCGACGATACTAGCGGCGGGGGGGGAGACCCAGTACTTC